A selection of T cell receptor beta chains follows, all from one sample in a study of T cell repertoires in cytomegalovirus infection. Each CDR3 protein is one row after TCRdb ran MiXCR on the reads. This sample has approximately 500,000 distinct CDR3 sequences; 16% occur once, and the top ten carry around 25%. Sequenced: CD8+ T cells from PBMCs. The receptor source for this set is a human donor in good health (CMV status not recorded). Some clones in this sample may be carry-over from other donors' samples. The CDR3 runs from the conserved cysteine through the conserved F or W. Fields, in order: J gene, V gene, CDR3 protein.

TRBJ2-5	TRBV4-2	CASSQGFPGLAELGTQYF
TRBJ2-1	TRBV5-1	CASSLEGGILYNEQFF
TRBJ2-7	TRBV11-2	CASSLELAIGYEQYF
TRBJ2-1	TRBV27	CASSPTAPTYNEQFF
TRBJ2-1	TRBV5-6	CASSLIRDRATSSSYNEQFF
TRBJ2-7	TRBV3-1	CASSQEGGRASYEQYF
TRBJ2-2	TRBV7-2	CASSPFRQGNTGELFF
TRBJ1-1	TRBV7-8	CASSADRGLITEAFF
TRBJ1-1	TRBV5-6	CASSLAGDAEAFF
TRBJ1-1	TRBV28	CASSEGDISAEAFF
TRBJ2-3	TRBV4-2	CASSLGKGPADTQYF
TRBJ2-7	TRBV14	CASSPPALHRAITYEQYF
TRBJ2-1	TRBV7-9	CASSPGVGPRASYNEQFF
TRBJ2-5	TRBV27	CASSLLAGDQETQYF
TRBJ2-1	TRBV4-1	CASSHLSGEYNEQFF
TRBJ2-3	TRBV27	CASTWVASGRGTDTQYF
TRBJ1-1	TRBV28	CASSLSHRLTEAFF
TRBJ1-1	TRBV6-1	CASSLKGAYGTEAFF
TRBJ2-5	TRBV27	CASSLLSPAGEDIVIETQYF
TRBJ2-1	TRBV6-6	CASSDWREAGGSYNEQFF
TRBJ2-1	TRBV28	CASSFVGEGNEQFF
TRBJ2-7	TRBV20-1	CSASGSSYEQYF
TRBJ2-3	TRBV11-2	CASSDSLVTDTQYF
TRBJ1-4	TRBV7-9	CASSLPGLGGLFF
TRBJ1-1	TRBV20-1	CSAWQRGKGAEAFF
TRBJ1-2	TRBV6-1	CASSEEILLDGYTF
TRBJ1-5	TRBV6-6	CASSARGGSNQPQHF
TRBJ1-2	TRBV12-3/TRBV12-4	CASSPGTVYTF
TRBJ1-2	TRBV19	CASMGQESSYGYTF
TRBJ2-5	TRBV12-5	CASGLPTMGQETQYF
TRBJ1-1	TRBV6-5	CASSYSMAVNTEAFF
TRBJ2-3	TRBV28	CASKWLQRTDTQYF
TRBJ2-1	TRBV10-2	CATGTNNEQFF
TRBJ2-1	TRBV6-1	CASSLVSGGSFVDNEQFF
TRBJ2-3	TRBV15	CATSGGGADTQYF
TRBJ2-7	TRBV11-2	CASLGSRLASLEQYF
TRBJ1-5	TRBV28	CASSPIGGGQPQHF
TRBJ1-2	TRBV12-5	CASGLAQNGYTF
TRBJ1-2	TRBV4-1	CASSQRGRLTENGYTF
TRBJ2-2	TRBV4-1	CASSQEFGNNGELFF
TRBJ2-7	TRBV28	CASSFSQDGGGYEQYF
TRBJ1-1	TRBV12-3/TRBV12-4	CASSLYSDGEAFF
TRBJ2-7	TRBV19	CASSPGTEDFYEQYF
TRBJ2-7	TRBV11-2	CASSPWGARDEQYF
TRBJ1-1	TRBV19	CASSTGRLNTEAFF
TRBJ2-1	TRBV9	CASSVGGLALDEQFF
TRBJ2-7	TRBV7-6	CASSLERDEQYF
TRBJ1-1	TRBV6-6	CASSARQGRNTEAFF
TRBJ2-3	TRBV6-2/TRBV6-3	CASSTDSHTDTQYF
TRBJ1-2	TRBV20-1	CSAMGRGVYGYTF
TRBJ2-7	TRBV19	CASSIDLKGYEQYF
TRBJ2-5	TRBV29-1	CSVEGRDRRNQETQYF
TRBJ2-5	TRBV6-2/TRBV6-3	CASSSPGAELGTQYF
TRBJ1-1	TRBV27	CASSPLTDMNTEAFF
TRBJ1-4	TRBV6-5	CASSHRTGRNEKLFF